The 27 T cell receptor beta chains given below trace back to one sample, sequenced in a study of T-cell memory formation after mild COVID-19. TCRdb reprocessed the 5' RACE reads with MiXCR, giving one entry per CDR3 protein. The data contain some 50,000 distinct CDR3 sequences, 25% to 35% of them singletons. Sequenced sample: PBMCs or a T cell subset sorted from them (not recorded which). The source of these receptors is a man between 18 and 29 years old who had mild COVID-19 (a few samples of this study predate the infection). Cell type and time point are not known.

This sequence joins TRBV15 and TRBJ1-1, with D perhaps TRBD1 (5 bases). Trimming removed 5 bases at V and 5 bases at J, with 15 bases between. CDR1 is LNHNV, CDR2 YYDKDF, per germline (reference sequence). The CDR3 runs to 14 residues. Here the CDR3 DNA reads TGTGCCACCAGCGGGACGGGGCCAGGGACTGAAGCTTTCTTT. The encoded protein is CATSGTGPGTEAFF.

The chain links TRBV12-3 or TRBV12-4 to TRBJ2-2; D call uncertain. V lost 3 bases and J lost 2, with 10 bases in between. This CDR3 has 15 residues. As DNA, the CDR3 is TGTGCCAGCAGTTTCCCTACATATAACACCGGGGAGCTGTTTTTT. It yields the protein CASSFPTYNTGELFF.

The sample holds many counts of this clonotype. V usage is TRBV12-3 or TRBV12-4 and J usage is TRBJ1-2, with 10 bases aligning to TRBD1. There are 14 residues in the CDR3. J gave up 4 bases and V 5 bases, and 4 bases lay outside the gene matches. The CDR3 nucleotides are TGTGCCAGCAGTCGACAGGGGGCTGGCTATGGCTACACCTTC. Translation: CASSRQGAGYGYTF.

This clonotype was counted between two and nine times. V usage is TRBV7-2 and J usage is TRBJ2-5, with D possibly called TRBD1 or TRBD2 (5 bases each). Trimming stripped 6 bases from V and 5 bases from J, with 22 bases between. Germline V gene sequence: CDR1 SGHTA, CDR2 FQGNSA. This CDR3 contains 16 residues. The CDR3 sequence is CASRFPGTVDEETQYF. For the CDR3, the DNA is TGTGCCAGCAGGTTCCCCGGGACGGTGGATGAGGAGACCCAGTACTTC.

In this sample, this clonotype turned up a few times. The chain uses TRBV7-9 and TRBJ2-3; 7 nucleotides line up with TRBD2. J gave up 0 bases and V 4 bases, and 7 bases lay outside the gene matches. CDR3 length: 16 amino acids. Germline CDR1 reads SEHNR; CDR2 reads FQNEAQ (reference sequence). This CDR3 is CASSSAAGVSTDTQYF. CDR3 bases: TGTGCCAGCAGCTCAGCGGCGGGGGTTAGCACAGATACGCAGTATTTT.

This clonotype was counted between two and nine times. The chain joins TRBV7-6 to TRBJ2-1, with D perhaps matching TRBD1 (6 bases). Germline values: CDR1 SGHVS, CDR2 FNYEAQ. The CDR3 contains 15 residues. V lost 1 base to trimming and J lost 7 bases, with 14 bases between them. The DNA of the CDR3 is TGTGCCAGCAGCTTAGGGCAGGGGAAGGGGAATGAGCAGTTCTTC. Translating gives CASSLGQGKGNEQFF. The complete variable domain, with remaining parts taken from reference TRBV7-6 and TRBJ2-1, reads GAGVSQSPRYKVTKRGQDVALRCDPISGHVSLYWYRQALGQGPEFLTYFNYEAQQDKSGLPNDRFSAERPEGSISTLTIQRTEQRDSAMYRCASSLGQGKGNEQFFGPGTRLTVL.

The chain joins TRBV7-9 to TRBJ2-5, with D possibly matching TRBD2 (5 bases). Trimming took off 1 base at V and 4 bases at J, with 7 bases between the two ends. The CDR3 has 13 residues. CDR1 is SEHNR, CDR2 FQNEAQ, per germline (reference sequence). CDR3 protein: CASSLGAGETQYF. DNA of the CDR3: TGTGCCAGCAGCTTAGGGGCGGGAGAGACCCAGTACTTC.

V usage is TRBV20-1 and J usage is TRBJ2-3; TRBD2 matches 7 bases. V trimming: 1 base; J trimming: 0 bases; junction bases outside the gene matches: 16. The germline gives CDR1 DFQATT, CDR2 SNEGSKA (reference sequence). This CDR3 spans 19 amino acids. CDR3 loop: CSARGPLGRGSSSTDTQYF. Written as DNA, the CDR3 is TGCAGTGCTAGAGGGCCCCTGGGGCGGGGGAGTTCTAGCACAGATACGCAGTATTTT.

The V call is TRBV4-1, the J call TRBJ2-7; the match to TRBD1 covers 7 bases. The CDR3 runs to 13 residues. CDR1 MGHRA and CDR2 YSYEKL come from the germline V gene. Trimming took 6 bases from V and 1 from J; bases not matched to a gene: 3. The CDR3: CASSRTGSYEQYF. In DNA form, the CDR3 reads TGCGCCAGCAGTAGGACAGGATCCTACGAGCAGTACTTC.

The chain uses TRBV27 and TRBJ2-1; 8 bases are a match to TRBD2. Germline CDR1 MNHEY, CDR2 SMNVEV (reference sequence). This CDR3 has 15 residues. J gave up 8 bases and V 2 bases, and 8 bases lay outside the gene matches. CDR3 sequence reads: CASSLLGLASHEQFF. The CDR3 coding sequence is TGTGCCAGCAGTTTACTCGGACTAGCTTCGCATGAGCAGTTCTTC.

V usage is TRBV15 and J usage is TRBJ1-1; D is unclear. CDR1 is LNHNV, CDR2 YYDKDF, per germline (reference sequence). With 5 bases removed from V and 0 bases from J, the gap between germline ends came to 10 bases. This CDR3 contains 14 residues. CDR3 region: CATSLRSVNTEAFF. CDR3 DNA: TGTGCCACCAGCCTCCGTTCGGTGAACACTGAAGCTTTCTTT.

V usage is TRBV4-1 and J usage is TRBJ2-3, with D possibly being TRBD2 (7 bases). Germline values: CDR1 MGHRA, CDR2 YSYEKL. This CDR3 has 15 residues. V dropped 4 bases and J dropped 6 bases, with 17 bases sitting between them. The CDR3, as DNA: TGCGCCAGCAGCCCCGAACGGGGGGCCCGTGATACGCAGTATTTT. This sequence encodes CASSPERGARDTQYF.

V is TRBV4-2 and J is TRBJ2-2; 9 bases are a match to TRBD1. Per germline, CDR1 LGHNA and CDR2 YNFKEQ. This CDR3 is built from 16 residues. V gave up 5 bases and J gave up 2 bases; unmatched junction bases: 6. CDR3 nucleotide sequence: TGTGCCAGCAGCACACCGGGACAGGGAAACACCGGGGAGCTGTTTTTT. Protein: CASSTPGQGNTGELFF.

This CDR3 is CASSPGSGYRADTQYF. CDR3 bases: TGTGCCAGCAGCCCCGGGTCCGGGTACCGAGCTGACACGCAGTATTTT. The chain combines TRBV7-9 with TRBJ2-3; D gene uncertain. The CDR3 is 16 residues long. Germline V lookup: CDR1 SEHNR, CDR2 FQNEAQ (reference sequence). V lost 5 bases to trimming and J lost 9 bases, with 24 bases between them.

This clonotype was observed a few times. J is TRBJ1-2 and V is TRBV7-9; possibly TRBD1 for D (6 bases). The length of the CDR3 is 15 residues. The germline gives CDR1 SEHNR, CDR2 FQNEAQ (reference sequence). Trimming left V 1 base short and J 3 bases short, with 12 bases between. CDR3 DNA: TGTGCCAGCAGCTTAGGGACAGTTCAACACTATGGCTACACCTTC. It specifies CASSLGTVQHYGYTF.

The chain has TRBV15 and TRBJ2-5; 10 bases map to TRBD2. The CDR3 is made up of 17 amino acids. The germline gives CDR1 LNHNV, CDR2 YYDKDF (reference sequence). V dropped 1 base and J dropped 4; count of bases not matched to a gene: 9. CDR3 in DNA: TGTGCCACCAGCAGAGGAGGGCGAGCGGGAGGGAGAGAGACCCAGTACTTC. Its translation is CATSRGGRAGGRETQYF.

This chain uses TRBV4-2 with TRBJ2-5; possibly TRBD2 for D (6 bases). V gave up 6 bases and J gave up 2 bases, with 10 bases separating them. Germline V gene data show CDR1 as LGHNA and CDR2 as YNFKEQ. This CDR3 comprises 13 residues. CDR3 residues: CASRPAGQETQYF. The CDR3 DNA follows: TGTGCCAGCAGACCTGCGGGACAAGAGACCCAGTACTTC.

Points on this clonotype: A much more abundant neighbour one base away suggests this may be a read error. The J gene is TRBJ2-7, the V gene TRBV6-5, with D uncertain. Per the germline V gene, CDR1 is MNHEY and CDR2 is SVGAGI. Trimming shortened V by 8 bases and J by 0 bases, and 2 bases separated the two germline ends. The CDR3 contains 10 residues. The CDR3 DNA follows: TGTGCCAGCGGCTCCTACGAGCAGTACTTC. Amino acids: CASGSYEQYF.

The chain combines TRBV4-3 with TRBJ1-1, with a possible D match to TRBD1 (5 bases). V gave up 4 bases and J gave up 4 bases, with 19 bases separating them. The length of the CDR3 is 16 residues. The germline CDR1 and CDR2 sequences are LGHNA and YSLEER. This CDR3 reads CASSLNPGPGATEAFF. The DNA of the CDR3 is TGCGCCAGCAGCCTGAATCCCGGACCCGGGGCCACTGAAGCTTTCTTT.

This clonotype was recorded at least ten times. The chain couples TRBV20-1 to TRBJ2-7; maybe TRBD1 (5 bases). Germline V CDR1 and CDR2: DFQATT, SNEGSKA (reference sequence). This CDR3 comprises 15 residues. V was clipped by 5 bases and J by 3 bases, with 20 bases between them. The CDR3 here is CSASPNRLGDYEQYF. Here the CDR3 DNA reads TGCAGTGCTTCACCAAACCGGCTAGGGGACTACGAGCAGTACTTC.

This rearrangement joins TRBV2 to TRBJ2-7; possible D gene TRBD1, 5 bases. V was trimmed by 2 bases and J by 6 bases, leaving 8 bases between them. Germline V gene sequence: CDR1 SNHLY, CDR2 FYNNEI. The CDR3 runs to 12 residues. CDR3 region: CASSETGVEQYF. The CDR3 DNA is TGTGCCAGCAGTGAAACAGGCGTCGAGCAGTACTTC.

There are many counts of this clonotype. V is TRBV11-2 and J is TRBJ2-7; D is perhaps TRBD2 (5 bases). The CDR3 has 15 amino acids. Trimming shortened V by 1 base and J by 3 bases, and 13 bases separated the two germline ends. The germline V gene has CDR1 SGHAT and CDR2 FQNNGV. DNA of the CDR3: TGTGCCAGCAGCTTAGCACCTAGCACAAACTACGAGCAGTACGTC. It is translated as CASSLAPSTNYEQYV.

This clonotype is categorized as medium-sized. The chain links TRBV4-3 to TRBJ2-6; D possibly corresponds to TRBD1 (6 bases). This CDR3 region has 18 residues. The V gene's germline CDR1 is LGHNA and CDR2 YSLEER. The V end lost 2 bases, the J end lost 1 base, and 15 bases lay between the germline ends. CDR3 region: CASSQSDRGTSGANVLTF. CDR3 nucleotides: TGCGCCAGCAGCCAATCGGATAGAGGGACATCTGGGGCCAACGTCCTGACTTTC.

This clonotype came up a few times. This sequence joins TRBV20-1 and TRBJ2-7; 9 bases are shared with TRBD2. The germline CDR1 and CDR2 sequences are DFQATT and SNEGSKA (reference sequence). With 4 bases clipped from V and 2 bases from J, the junction kept 3 bases outside the gene matches. The CDR3 runs 13 residues. The CDR3 DNA reads as TGCAGTGCTAAGCGGGGGGAAGCCTACGAGCAGTACTTC. This translates into CSAKRGEAYEQYF.

At least ten counts were recorded for this clonotype. The genes are TRBV18 and TRBJ2-1; D may be TRBD1 (6 bases). CDR1 and CDR2 (germline): KGHSH, LQKENI. Trimming took off 4 bases at V and 3 bases at J, with 13 bases between the two ends. The CDR3 is 15 amino acids. Written as DNA, the CDR3 is TGTGCCAGCTCACTCAGGGGCGATGACTACAATGAGCAGTTCTTC. This encodes CASSLRGDDYNEQFF.

This clonotype was counted only a few times. This chain joins TRBV2 and TRBJ2-7; D gene uncertain. This CDR3 region has 11 residues. CDR1 SNHLY and CDR2 FYNNEI come from the germline V gene. V lost 7 bases, J lost 2 bases, and 6 bases lay in between. For the CDR3, the DNA is TGTGCCAGCACCCCGGCCTACGAGCAGTACTTC. Translation: CASTPAYEQYF.

This rearrangement joins TRBV4-1 to TRBJ2-3; 7 nucleotides agree with TRBD1. The V segment lost 1 base and the J segment 5 bases; nucleotides outside the gene matches: 12. The CDR3 is made up of 17 amino acids. Per the germline V gene, CDR1 is MGHRA and CDR2 is YSYEKL. Here the CDR3 reads CASSQVGEGAPQDTQYF. For the CDR3, the DNA is TGCGCCAGCAGCCAAGTGGGAGAGGGGGCTCCACAAGATACGCAGTATTTT.